This T cell receptor beta chain was sequenced during a study of long-term antiretroviral therapy in people with HIV (dated by TCRdb to 2021 to 2024). General notes on the study: Collection of the earliest samples took place about a decade ahead of the 2015 WHO recommendation for immediate ART, at a time when ART was typically delayed until CD4 counts fell. A total of roughly 180 cryopreserved PBMC samples were contributed to the cohort by 30 adults with confirmed HIV infection, with samples collected serially over a mean of approximately six years (range 1-12). Whether ART initiation and durable HIV suppression were associated with changes in peripheral blood TRB repertoire composition and diversity was tested in a retrospective serial study. No cross-contamination during QIAcube processing was seen in test extractions of a monoclonal T-cell line run alongside roughly 30 polyclonal samples. Of the roughly 27 participants with HIV, 10 to 11 were female.

To note about this clone: Its recognized antigen is unknown. There are no base qualities to consult, and no much larger clone falls within one base.

The immunoSEQ hsTCRB v3.0 assay was used at survey level resolution to sequence the TRB variable region. TRB sequencing targeted a depth of roughly 35,000-55,000 T-cell genomes per sample. Pooled TRB libraries were sequenced on an Illumina MiSeq with a v3 150-cycle kit. The source study handled its data this way. Repertoire analysis ran in R within a reproducible Nextflow workflow covering QC, data transformation and analysis. LymphoSeq2, an R package for exploring AIRR-Seq data, was used to implement the custom analyses. A handful of samples that produced fewer than 5000 total TRB sequences were removed, so some 180 HIV repertoires were analyzed. Among the approximately 180 retained HIV repertoires, around 60 were collected before ART initiation and approximately 130 were collected after ART initiation. Each repertoire was downsampled to 5000 TRB nucleotide sequences, and summary statistics were averaged across 100 downsampling iterations. The analysis kept only TRB sequences whose CDR3 regions were at least seven amino acids long. Diversity was measured with a Shannon entropy-derived clonality score and the Gini coefficient. In repertoire networks, the top 5000 CDR3 amino acid sequences were linked whenever an edit distance of one separated two sequences. For TRB CDR3 amino acid sequences, GLIPH2 was used to predict antigen specificity groups and MHC restriction. To flag known CMV, EBV, HIV or tissue antigen associations, CDR3 amino acid sequences were matched against VDJdb and McPAS-TCR. Pre-ART, post-ART and control groups were compared with Wilcoxon signed-rank tests and Holm-Bonferroni correction. TCRdb holds this immuneACCESS table with in-frame rearrangements only. Some clones are missing; in checked studies, unresolved V genes explain under half, and the rest has no known cause. The V and J calls and clone size were taken over from that table, and D and trimming were inferred from the DNA. For this sample the table gives about 30,000 clones, of which about 85% were detected only once. The top ten clonotypes cover about 8.6% of the sample.

Study-wide conclusions, independent of this receptor: HIV repertoires had narrower CDR3 length ranges than controls, and the network structure suggested an antigen-experienced repertoire that shifted only slightly toward naive after ART. Because PBMC availability was limited, only the TCR beta chain was sequenced, with no alpha chain pairing. No data were available on ART adherence, viral resistance or therapy changes, limiting inferences about post-ART repertoire changes. The samples were dated from the mid-2000s to the late 2010s, and the ART regimens that were used may be less effective than current ART regimens. Because cell numbers in pre-ART samples were limited, unsorted PBMC were profiled instead of sorted CD4+ and CD8+ T cells. At every time point, the repertoire was dominated by expanded TRB clones first identified before ART initiation, although this dominance fluctuated and, in many PLHIV, declined after ART. ART initiation was associated with a significant increase in TRB diversity, but diversity stayed significantly below transplant donor controls even after long-term ART.

Participants were included only if at least one PBMC sample before ART initiation and at least two post-ART samples were available. All participants with HIV were treated in the United States of America. Before DNA extraction, cryopreserved samples of 1-10 million PBMC were thawed and washed. At the time of the earliest PBMC sample, participants with HIV were aged between roughly 20 and 54 years. PBMC samples from each participant spanned 1-4 timepoints before ART initiation and 2-8 timepoints after ART initiation, with a median of 7 samples. For every participant, serial HIV viral load, CD4+ T-cell count, ART history and demographic data were obtained. Genomic DNA was extracted from unsorted PBMC with a Qiagen kit on a QIAcube, with processing performed in batches of 12 samples. The CDR3 covers 16 residues, taking in both the cysteine and the phenylalanine. The DNA shown is the 48-base CDR3, in frame from base 1. Trimming costs V 4 bases and J 0 bases, and their ends lie 16 bases apart. CDR1 SGHKS and CDR2 YYEKEE are derived from the germline V gene (reference sequence).

This clonotype originated in a man aged 40-49 years with HIV. The sequence links TRBV5-5 to TRBJ1-1, with a weak D call of TRBD1 (6 bases match). The sample consisted of unsorted PBMCs, taken 3 years after starting antiretroviral therapy. The sequenced DNA is TGTGCCAGCAGCCCCGAGGGGGGGACGTTGAACACTGAAGCTTTCTTT. Its protein reads: CASSPEGGTLNTEAFF.